Following are 25 T cell receptor beta chains from one sample sequenced in a study of cytomegalovirus exposure and HLA in healthy donors. PCR amplification relied on 60 Vbeta primers (plus 13 Jbeta primers). Repertoires were generated with immunoSEQ multiplex PCR, while TCRdb's copy carries only in-frame clones and drops some. This sample has some 98,000 clones, with about four fifths found just once. The sample taken for sequencing was PBMCs. These receptors were collected from a human donor in good health.

The chain couples TRBV4-2 to TRBJ2-3; 7 nucleotides agree with TRBD2. CDR1 and CDR2 from the germline V gene are LGHNA and YNFKEQ. V trimming: 0 bases; J trimming: 2 bases; junction bases outside the gene matches: 8. This CDR3 is built from 17 residues. The CDR3 protein is CASSQESSGDFTDTQYF. As DNA, the CDR3 is TGTGCCAGCAGCCAAGAATCAAGCGGGGATTTCACAGATACGCAGTATTTT.

The genes are TRBV6-1 and TRBJ1-2; 9 nucleotides match TRBD1. The CDR3 consists of 14 residues. The ends lost 6 bases at V and 8 bases at J; junction bases unmatched: 10. The germline gives CDR1 MNHNS, CDR2 SASEGT. The CDR3 is CASRAGTGRRGYTF. The CDR3 nucleotides read TGTGCCAGCAGAGCTGGGACAGGGCGTCGGGGCTACACCTTC.

The chain couples TRBV7-2 to TRBJ2-7, with D unclear. In germline, CDR1 is SGHTA, CDR2 FQGNSA. Trimming took 3 bases from V and 10 from J, leaving 13 bases between them. CDR3 length: 12 residues. CDR3 sequence reads: CASSFPREAQYF. CDR3 sequence (DNA): TGTGCCAGCAGCTTCCCACGCGAGGCTCAGTACTTC.

As to this clone: Relative to the germline gene, one junction end is altered; a read error may explain this. V usage is TRBV7-7 and J usage is TRBJ2-1; weak D call: TRBD1 (7 bases). This CDR3 spans 14 amino acids. The germline gives CDR1 SSHAT, CDR2 FNYEAQ (reference sequence). In DNA form, the CDR3 reads TGTGCTAGCAGCTTAGGGGCAGGGGGGAATGAGCAGTTCTTC. Translated: CASSLGAGGNEQFF. Looking up the rest from reference TRBV7-7 and TRBJ2-1 gives the full variable domain: GAGVSQSPRYKVTKRGQDVTLRCDPISSHATLYWYQQALGQGPEFLTYFNYEAQPDKSGLPSDRFSAERPEGSISTLTIQRTEQRDSAMYRCASSLGAGGNEQFFGPGTRLTVL.

This CDR3 reads CASSPRDRTNEKLFF. As DNA, the CDR3 is TGTGCCAGCAGCCCCCGGGACAGGACTAATGAAAAACTGTTTTTT. The J gene is TRBJ1-4, the V gene TRBV11-1, with TRBD1 identical over 8 bases. The CDR3 is made up of 15 amino acids. V lost 5 bases, J lost 2 bases, and 4 bases stayed unmatched. Germline V gives CDR1 SGHAT, CDR2 FQDESV (reference sequence).

The rearrangement joins TRBV5-1 to TRBJ2-1; D not certain. Germline V lookup: CDR1 SGHRS, CDR2 YFSETQ. The V end lost 0 bases, the J end lost 1 base, and 5 bases lay between the germline ends. CDR3 length: 14 residues. For the CDR3, the DNA is TGCGCCAGCAGCTTGGGGCAGTCCTACAATGAGCAGTTCTTC. Protein sequence: CASSLGQSYNEQFF.

The genes are TRBV5-1 and TRBJ2-5; 7 nucleotides align to TRBD2. Trimming cost V 0 bases and J 4 bases; bases outside gene matches: 9. Germline V CDR1 and CDR2: SGHRS, YFSETQ. The CDR3 contains 16 residues. The chain's CDR3 is CASSLDRGDGPETQYF. CDR3 sequence (DNA): TGCGCCAGCAGCTTGGATCGGGGGGACGGTCCAGAGACCCAGTACTTC.

The rearrangement links TRBV30 to TRBJ2-7, with D uncertain. Deletions cut 3 bases from V and 6 bases from J, with 12 bases between. This CDR3 comprises 12 residues. CDR1 and CDR2 from the germline V gene are GTSNPN and SVGIG (reference sequence). The CDR3 DNA is TGTGCCTGGAGACAGCCAGGCTCCGAGCAGTACTTC. It yields the protein CAWRQPGSEQYF.

V is TRBV11-2 and J is TRBJ1-1; D might be TRBD1 (6 bases). Looked up from germline, CDR1 is SGHAT and CDR2 is FQNNGV. This CDR3 spans 16 amino acids. Trimming took off 5 bases at V and 1 base at J, with 17 bases between the two ends. The CDR3 DNA reads TGTGCCAGCAGCGCCGCAGGGGTTTGGGGGAACACTGAAGCTTTCTTT. It codes for CASSAAGVWGNTEAFF.

A single count supports this clone. The rearrangement joins TRBV7-9 to TRBJ1-1, with 7 bases matching TRBD1. This CDR3 spans 11 amino acids. V gave up 4 bases and J gave up 8 bases; unmatched junction bases: 1. Germline CDR1 reads SEHNR; CDR2 reads FQNEAQ (reference sequence). The CDR3 DNA sequence: TGTGCCAGCAGCTCGGACAGGGAAGCTTTCTTT. Translating gives CASSSDREAFF.

The chain combines TRBV11-2 with TRBJ2-3; D is uncertain. CDR1 is SGHAT, CDR2 FQNNGV, per germline. The CDR3 extends over 15 amino acids. V was clipped by 5 bases and J by 0 bases, with 12 bases between them. The CDR3 loop is CASSVAPTSTDTQYF. The CDR3 DNA sequence: TGTGCCAGCAGCGTAGCCCCTACTAGCACAGATACGCAGTATTTT.

The chain is built from TRBV11-3 and TRBJ2-7; TRBD1 matches 7 bases. With V trimmed by 6 bases and J by 6 bases, 8 bases remained unmatched. The CDR3 consists of 13 residues. CDR1 is SGHNT, CDR2 YENEEA, per germline. The CDR3 here is CASRPNTGAEQYF. The CDR3 DNA is TGTGCCAGCAGACCGAATACAGGGGCCGAGCAGTACTTC.

The V and J genes are TRBV29-1 and TRBJ2-5; 7 nucleotides match TRBD1. Germline V CDR1 and CDR2: SQVTM, ANQGSEA. The CDR3 length is 13 residues. J lost 5 bases, V lost 7 bases, and 10 bases had no gene match. The chain's CDR3 is CSAREGAGETQYF. The CDR3 bases are TGCAGCGCCCGAGAGGGGGCAGGGGAGACCCAGTACTTC.

The V and J genes are TRBV27 and TRBJ2-1; a possible D gene is TRBD1 (6 bases). CDR1 is MNHEY, CDR2 SMNVEV, per germline (reference sequence). Trimming removed 6 bases at V and 0 bases at J, with 12 bases between. The CDR3 has 15 amino acids. The CDR3 nucleotides read TGTGCCAGCAGAGTCGACAGGAGCTCCTACAATGAGCAGTTCTTC. Translating it yields CASRVDRSSYNEQFF.

This clone is judged medium-sized (0.01 to 0.1%). The chain is built from TRBV7-9 and TRBJ1-2; TRBD1 might be the D (5 bases). The CDR3 consists of 12 residues. Looked up from germline, CDR1 is SEHNR and CDR2 is FQNEAQ (reference sequence). Between the trimmed V and J ends, which lost 8 bases and 6 bases, there was a span of 13 bases. In DNA form, the CDR3 reads TGTGCCAGCGTTGGAGGGGCGAATGGCTACACCTTC. Translation gives CASVGGANGYTF.

V is TRBV7-2 and J is TRBJ2-5, with TRBD2 matching 7 bases. V was pared by 2 bases and J by 4 bases, with 7 bases of the junction left unmatched. Germline V lookup: CDR1 SGHTA, CDR2 FQGNSA. CDR3 length: 15 amino acids. As DNA, the CDR3 is TGTGCCAGCAGCTTATCGGCGGGGGTTCTAGAGACCCAGTACTTC. It specifies CASSLSAGVLETQYF. The whole variable domain, filled in from reference TRBV7-2 and TRBJ2-5, reads GAGVSQSPSNKVTEKGKDVELRCDPISGHTALYWYRQSLGQGLEFLIYFQGNSAPDKSGLPSDRFSAERTGGSVSTLTIQRTQQEDSAVYLCASSLSAGVLETQYFGPGTRLLVL.

The CDR3 loop is CASSLFGVSNQPQHF. The CDR3, as DNA: TGTGCCAGCAGTTTATTCGGGGTTTCCAATCAGCCCCAGCATTTT. This chain joins TRBV27 and TRBJ1-5; unclear D gene. Trimming stripped 1 base from V and 3 bases from J, with 10 bases between. The CDR3 extends over 15 amino acids. The germline CDR1 and CDR2 sequences are MNHEY and SMNVEV (reference sequence).

CDR3 bases: TGTGCCAGCAGCTTGGCTGCCTACGAGCAGTACTTC. Amino acids: CASSLAAYEQYF. The rearrangement uses TRBV5-6 and TRBJ2-7; the D is unclear. The CDR3 loop spans 12 amino acids. Germline V gene data show CDR1 as SGHDT and CDR2 as YYEEEE. V lost 0 bases and J lost 2, with 3 bases in between.

The chain uses TRBV18 and TRBJ1-5, with 7 bases lining up with TRBD1. Trimming took 3 bases from V and 4 from J; bases not matched to a gene: 3. The CDR3 length is 14 residues. CDR1 and CDR2 from the germline V gene are KGHSH and LQKENI. Here the CDR3 reads CASSPPGQNQPQHF. The CDR3 DNA reads TGTGCCAGCTCACCGCCGGGACAGAATCAGCCCCAGCATTTT. Filled out from reference TRBV18 and TRBJ1-5, the complete variable domain reads NAGVMQNPRHLVRRRGQEARLRCSPMKGHSHVYWYRQLPEEGLKFMVYLQKENIIDESGMPKERFSAEFPKEGPSILRIQQVVRGDSAAYFCASSPPGQNQPQHFGDGTRLSIL.

A word on this clone: The same CDR3 can be traced to other DNA sequences in this sample. The chain carries TRBV19 and TRBJ1-5; maybe TRBD1 (6 bases). V was clipped by 5 bases and J by 0 bases, with 8 bases between them. The CDR3 has 14 amino acids. Germline CDR1 reads LNHDA; CDR2 reads SQIVND (reference sequence). The chain's CDR3 is CASSGQYSNQPQHF. The CDR3 DNA reads TGTGCCAGTAGTGGACAGTATAGCAATCAGCCCCAGCATTTT.

The CDR3 loop reads CASSLTSGSNTYEQYF. CDR3 in DNA: TGTGCCAGCAGCTTGACTAGCGGGAGTAATACCTACGAGCAGTACTTC. This chain joins TRBV7-6 and TRBJ2-7; 12 bases agree with TRBD2. The CDR3 spans 16 residues. Germline CDR1 reads SGHVS; CDR2 reads FNYEAQ. V dropped 3 bases and J dropped 2; count of bases not matched to a gene: 5.

CDR3 DNA sequence: TGTGCCAGCTCACCACTTATACAGGGATCCGGGGAGCTGTTTTTT. This codes for CASSPLIQGSGELFF. The chain has TRBV18 and TRBJ2-2; D is perhaps TRBD1 (6 bases). The germline V gene has CDR1 KGHSH and CDR2 LQKENI. With 1 base removed from V and 6 bases from J, the gap between germline ends came to 12 bases. This CDR3 spans 15 amino acids.

The chain carries TRBV19 and TRBJ2-2, with 8 bases lining up with TRBD1. V lost 9 bases and J lost 7; bases outside the gene matches: 4. Per the germline V gene, CDR1 is LNHDA and CDR2 is SQIVND (reference sequence). The CDR3 is 12 residues long. The CDR3: CASRTGNGELFF. In DNA form, the CDR3 reads TGTGCCAGCAGGACAGGGAACGGGGAGCTGTTTTTT.

V is TRBV5-6 and J is TRBJ1-5; no clear D. With 2 bases removed from V and 4 bases from J, the gap between germline ends came to 13 bases. Germline V gives CDR1 SGHDT, CDR2 YYEEEE. The CDR3 runs to 15 residues. CDR3 nucleotides: TGTGCCAGCAGCTTCTCTCCCAGAGGAAATCAGCCCCAGCATTTT. Translation gives CASSFSPRGNQPQHF.

This clone was detected only a few times. The J gene is TRBJ1-1, the V gene TRBV2, with 9 nucleotides matching TRBD1. V was pared by 8 bases and J by 8 bases, with 12 bases of the junction left unmatched. The CDR3 has 14 amino acids. Germline values: CDR1 SNHLY, CDR2 FYNNEI. The CDR3 reads CASVPGTGYPEAFF. The CDR3 DNA reads as TGTGCCAGCGTTCCCGGGACAGGGTACCCCGAAGCTTTCTTT.